The 15 T cell receptor beta chains given below trace back to one sample, sequenced in a study of blood T cell repertoires in COVID-19. The assay was immunoSEQ multiplex PCR, and TCRdb's table has in-frame clones only and misses some. In the table there are under 95,000 clones, 88% of which are singletons. Sequenced sample: peripheral blood. All receptors derive from a human donor in a cohort sampled during active COVID-19.

In its sample, this clone was seen a few times. V is TRBV18 and J is TRBJ2-2, with D tentatively TRBD2 (6 bases). Germline V lookup: CDR1 KGHSH, CDR2 LQKENI. Trimming removed 3 bases from V and 5 bases from J, with 19 bases in between. The CDR3 length is 17 residues. The CDR3 DNA follows: TGTGCCAGCTCACCGGTAGGAGGGAGCCGGCGGACCGGGGAGCTGTTTTTT. Protein product: CASSPVGGSRRTGELFF. The full variable domain, its missing parts supplied by reference TRBV18 and TRBJ2-2, is NAGVMQNPRHLVRRRGQEARLRCSPMKGHSHVYWYRQLPEEGLKFMVYLQKENIIDESGMPKERFSAEFPKEGPSILRIQQVVRGDSAAYFCASSPVGGSRRTGELFFGEGSRLTVL.

The gene calls are TRBV7-2 and TRBJ1-5; D might be TRBD1 (5 bases). The V end was cut by 5 bases, the J end by 4 bases, with 12 bases between. CDR1 SGHTA and CDR2 FQGNSA come from the germline V gene. This CDR3 is built from 14 residues. DNA of the CDR3: TGTGCCAGCAGCCAGGACAAAGAGAATCAGCCCCAGCATTTT. This codes for CASSQDKENQPQHF.

This sequence joins TRBV5-4 and TRBJ2-1; the match to TRBD1 covers 7 bases. V gave up 0 bases and J gave up 8 bases; unmatched junction bases: 11. CDR3 length: 16 amino acids. From germline, CDR1 is SGHNT and CDR2 YYREEE (reference sequence). The CDR3: CASSLGSEGAFDEQFF. As DNA, the CDR3 is TGTGCCAGCAGCTTGGGAAGTGAGGGGGCGTTTGATGAGCAGTTCTTC.

The chain is built from TRBV18 and TRBJ2-3, with a tentative D call TRBD1 (5 bases). This CDR3 is built from 14 residues. The V end was cut by 6 bases, the J end by 7 bases, with 17 bases between. Germline CDR1 is KGHSH and CDR2 is LQKENI. DNA for the CDR3: TGTGCCAGCTCCAGGGAATCTGCACGTAATACGCAGTATTTT. It yields the protein CASSRESARNTQYF.

The J gene is TRBJ2-7, the V gene TRBV7-3; D is unclear. The CDR3 covers 13 residues. Germline loops: CDR1 SGHTA, CDR2 FQGTGA. V was shortened by 6 bases and J by 5 bases, with 14 bases between the two germline ends. The CDR3, as DNA: TGTGCCAGCAGTTCGTATCCCCAGGACGAGCAGTACTTC. Residues: CASSSYPQDEQYF.

V is TRBV9 and J is TRBJ2-7, with a tentative D call TRBD2 (6 bases). This CDR3 spans 15 amino acids. Germline lookup yields CDR1 SGDLS and CDR2 YYNGEE. Trimming pared 4 bases from V and 5 bases from J, leaving 19 bases between. CDR3 in DNA: TGTGCCAGCAGCCCCGGGACTTCCCTACGCCACGAGCAGTACTTC. Translation gives CASSPGTSLRHEQYF.

The chain carries TRBV10-1 and TRBJ2-5; D may be TRBD2 (6 bases). The CDR3 covers 16 residues. Germline values: CDR1 WNHNN, CDR2 SYGVQD (reference sequence). Trimming stripped 6 bases from V and 0 bases from J, with 17 bases between. This CDR3 is CASSPSGERYQETQYF. The CDR3 DNA sequence: TGCGCCAGCAGCCCGTCGGGGGAGAGATACCAAGAGACCCAGTACTTC.

This rearrangement joins TRBV5-6 to TRBJ2-3; D unresolved. The ends were cut back, 0 bases at V and 4 bases at J, with 12 bases in the middle. Germline CDR1 and CDR2: SGHDT and YYEEEE. The CDR3 runs to 15 residues. In DNA, the CDR3 is TGTGCCAGCAGCTTGGAGCCCAGCGCCCCAGATACGCAGTATTTT. This codes for CASSLEPSAPDTQYF.

The rearrangement links TRBV6-5 to TRBJ2-7; 8 bases agree with TRBD2. Germline V CDR1 and CDR2: MNHEY, SVGAGI. The J segment lost 5 bases and the V segment lost 2 bases, leaving 5 bases of the junction unmatched. The CDR3 loop spans 14 amino acids. The CDR3 here is CASSYQRGRDEQYF. The CDR3 DNA reads TGTGCCAGCAGTTACCAGCGGGGGCGGGACGAGCAGTACTTC.

The genes are TRBV29-1 and TRBJ2-1; 7 positions match TRBD2. Per the germline V gene, CDR1 is SQVTM and CDR2 is ANQGSEA. The CDR3 has 15 residues. CDR3 bases: TGCACTTTTTCCCTGGGGGGGTCTAATAACAATGAGCAGTTCTTC. Protein product: CTFSLGGSNNNEQFF.

The V gene is TRBV27, the J gene TRBJ2-2; perhaps TRBD2 as D (5 bases). CDR1 is MNHEY and CDR2 is SMNVEV in the germline V gene (reference sequence). The CDR3 covers 19 residues. Trimming left V 7 bases short and J 3 bases short, with 27 bases between. This chain's CDR3 is CASTLHGDRSGTDTGELFF. CDR3 DNA: TGTGCCAGCACCTTACATGGGGATCGAAGCGGCACCGACACCGGGGAGCTGTTTTTT.

This clone came up a few times. The chain uses TRBV7-6 and TRBJ2-6; D not resolved. Deletions cut 2 bases from V and 2 bases from J, with 7 bases between. The CDR3 consists of 15 residues. Germline CDR1 SGHVS, CDR2 FNYEAQ. This chain's CDR3 is CASSLYEAGANVLTF. Here the CDR3 DNA reads TGTGCCAGCAGCTTATACGAGGCTGGGGCCAACGTCCTGACTTTC.

The V gene is TRBV27, the J gene TRBJ2-3, with 10 bases fitting TRBD2. The length of the CDR3 is 15 residues. Germline CDR1 and CDR2: MNHEY and SMNVEV (reference sequence). V lost 8 bases and J lost 0; bases outside the gene matches: 5. CDR3 bases: TGTGCCAGCTCACGGACTAGCGGCAGCACAGATACGCAGTATTTT. As protein: CASSRTSGSTDTQYF.

The rearrangement uses TRBV19 and TRBJ2-3, with 7 bases matching TRBD2. Per the germline V gene, CDR1 is LNHDA and CDR2 is SQIVND (reference sequence). J was trimmed by 1 base and V by 8 bases; bases with no gene match: 6. CDR3 length equals 14 residues. The CDR3 coding sequence is TGTGCCAGTCAACCCGGACTAGGCACAGATACGCAGTATTTT. It codes for CASQPGLGTDTQYF. Using reference TRBV19 and TRBJ2-3 for the parts outside the CDR3, the full variable domain is DGGITQSPKYLFRKEGQNVTLSCEQNLNHDAMYWYRQDPGQGLRLIYYSQIVNDFQKGDIAEGYSVSREKKESFPLTVTSAQKNPTAFYLCASQPGLGTDTQYFGPGTRLTVL.

This chain joins TRBV5-6 and TRBJ2-5; weak D call: TRBD1 (6 bases). V was pared by 4 bases and J by 2 bases, with 18 bases between. The CDR3 runs 16 residues. CDR1 SGHDT and CDR2 YYEEEE come from the germline V gene. The CDR3 loop is CASSKPGVKIQETQYF. In DNA, the CDR3 is TGTGCCAGCAGCAAACCAGGGGTTAAAATACAAGAGACCCAGTACTTC.